The 5 T cell receptor beta chains listed next were all sequenced from one sample in a study of blood T cell repertoires in COVID-19. TCRdb's copy holds only in-frame clones and misses some; the assay was immunoSEQ multiplex PCR. This sample has some 160,000 clones, with about 83% found just once. The specimen sequenced was peripheral blood. These receptors all stem from a human donor in a cohort sampled during active COVID-19.

The chain carries TRBV9 and TRBJ2-7; perhaps TRBD1 as D (6 bases). CDR3 length: 16 residues. Germline V gene sequence: CDR1 SGDLS, CDR2 YYNGEE. V was pared by 4 bases and J by 2 bases, with 19 bases between. This chain's CDR3 is CASSPNPTGYPYEQYF. As DNA, the CDR3 is TGTGCCAGCAGCCCGAACCCCACAGGGTACCCCTACGAGCAGTACTTC.

The rearrangement uses TRBV7-2 and TRBJ1-2; D unclear. The germline V and J ends were trimmed by 5 bases and 5 bases, with 12 bases remaining between them. Germline CDR1 SGHTA, CDR2 FQGNSA. CDR3 size: 13 residues. This CDR3 reads CASSTGREYGYTF. CDR3 DNA: TGTGCCAGCAGCACTGGGAGGGAGTATGGCTACACCTTC.

The DNA for the CDR3 is TGTGCCAGCAGCGTGGGGGACAGGGGCACTGAAGCTTTCTTT. Encoded protein: CASSVGDRGTEAFF. The rearrangement uses TRBV9 and TRBJ1-1; 10 positions agree with TRBD1. The CDR3 is 14 amino acids. J gave up 4 bases and V 2 bases, and 2 bases lay outside the gene matches. CDR1 is SGDLS and CDR2 is YYNGEE in the germline V gene.

V is TRBV27 and J is TRBJ1-2; D perhaps matches TRBD1 (6 bases). Germline V CDR1 and CDR2: MNHEY, SMNVEV (reference sequence). The CDR3 totals 16 residues. Trimming took off 3 bases at V and 7 bases at J, with 21 bases between the two ends. The CDR3 DNA reads TGTGCCAGCAGTTTGAAGTTAGCGGGGGCGCCGGGTGGCTACACCTTC. This gives the protein CASSLKLAGAPGGYTF.

The chain employs TRBV7-9 and TRBJ1-3; D not certain. CDR1 SEHNR and CDR2 FQNEAQ come from the germline V gene (reference sequence). The CDR3 loop spans 15 amino acids. Trimming took off 1 base at V and 3 bases at J, with 10 bases between the two ends. CDR3 bases: TGTGCCAGCAGCTTAGTGTCGGGAGGTGGAAACACCATATATTTT. Translated: CASSLVSGGGNTIYF.